This is a list of T cell receptor beta chains from one sample in a study of blood T cell repertoires in COVID-19. TCRdb's copy holds only in-frame clones and misses some; the assay was immunoSEQ multiplex PCR. The sample includes roughly 250,000 clones, under 90% of them seen just once. Sequencing used peripheral blood. These receptors were taken from a woman aged 55-75 years with active or convalescent COVID-19. Both conserved end residues are part of each CDR3. D genes are given only for firm matches. Size is omitted from some rows. Given values are once, few, many or a class for expanded clones.

CDR3 DNA: TGCGCCAGCAGCCAAAGTCAGGGGGCCGATGAGCAGTACTTC
CDR3 protein: CASSQSQGADEQYF
J gene: TRBJ2-7
clone size: .
D gene: TRBD1
CDR3 length: 14
V gene: TRBV4-3

CDR3 DNA: TGTGCCAGTAGAGACAGCCCTGATCAGCCCCAGCATTTT
CDR3 protein: CASRDSPDQPQHF
J gene: TRBJ1-5
clone size: few
D gene: .
CDR3 length: 13
V gene: TRBV19

CDR3 DNA: TGTGCCAGCAGGCCCCGACAGAATCTCATCTATGGCTACACCTTC
CDR3 protein: CASRPRQNLIYGYTF
J gene: TRBJ1-2
clone size: .
D gene: .
CDR3 length: 15
V gene: TRBV28

CDR3 DNA: TGTGCCAGTACCTTATCTACTACCTGGAACACTGAAGCTTTCTTT
CDR3 protein: CASTLSTTWNTEAFF
J gene: TRBJ1-1
clone size: .
D gene: .
CDR3 length: 15
V gene: TRBV19

CDR3 DNA: TGTGCCACTACGGACAGGGGGGGATATAGCAATCAGCCCCAGCATTTT
CDR3 protein: CATTDRGGYSNQPQHF
J gene: TRBJ1-5
clone size: once
D gene: TRBD1
CDR3 length: 16
V gene: TRBV19

CDR3 DNA: TGTGCCAGCAGTGGGGACAGGGTTGGCTATGGCTACACCTTC
CDR3 protein: CASSGDRVGYGYTF
J gene: TRBJ1-2
clone size: few
D gene: TRBD1
CDR3 length: 14
V gene: TRBV6-4

CDR3 DNA: TGCGCCAGCAGCCAAGAATACGGGGCCGGGGAGCTGTTTTTT
CDR3 protein: CASSQEYGAGELFF
J gene: TRBJ2-2
clone size: .
D gene: .
CDR3 length: 14
V gene: TRBV4-1

CDR3 DNA: TGTGCCACCAGCAGAGATCTGCAGGGCACAGATACGCAGTATTTT
CDR3 protein: CATSRDLQGTDTQYF
J gene: TRBJ2-3
clone size: once
D gene: .
CDR3 length: 15
V gene: TRBV15

CDR3 DNA: TGCGCCAGCAGCTTTGAACCAAAGCTGCGAGGGGGCGCGGGGGCTTTCTTT
CDR3 protein: CASSFEPKLRGGAGAFF
J gene: TRBJ1-1
clone size: .
D gene: TRBD1
CDR3 length: 17
V gene: TRBV5-1

CDR3 DNA: TGTGCCAGCAGCAGAAGGGAGGGGCCTGAGCAGTTCTTC
CDR3 protein: CASSRREGPEQFF
J gene: TRBJ2-1
clone size: .
D gene: TRBD2
CDR3 length: 13
V gene: TRBV11-1

CDR3 DNA: TGTGCCAGCAGCTTGACGGGGAGCACAGATACGCAGTATTTT
CDR3 protein: CASSLTGSTDTQYF
J gene: TRBJ2-3
clone size: .
D gene: .
CDR3 length: 14
V gene: TRBV7-2

CDR3 DNA: TGCGCCAGCAGTGAGAGCCGCAGGGCAGATTCACCCCTCCACTTT
CDR3 protein: CASSESRRADSPLHF
J gene: TRBJ1-6
clone size: .
D gene: .
CDR3 length: 15
V gene: TRBV10-1

CDR3 DNA: TGTGCCAGCAGTTACTTGGGACAGGGAGGGGCCAACGTCCTGACTTTC
CDR3 protein: CASSYLGQGGANVLTF
J gene: TRBJ2-6
clone size: .
D gene: TRBD1
CDR3 length: 16
V gene: TRBV6-5

CDR3 DNA: TGTGCTAGTGGTTTGGTACCCCTGACAGGTCTTAATAATGAAAAACTGTTTTTT
CDR3 protein: CASGLVPLTGLNNEKLFF
J gene: TRBJ1-4
clone size: few
D gene: .
CDR3 length: 18
V gene: TRBV12-5

CDR3 DNA: TGCAGCGTAGATGTGACGGGGGGTGGAAACACCATATATTTT
CDR3 protein: CSVDVTGGGNTIYF
J gene: TRBJ1-3
clone size: .
D gene: .
CDR3 length: 14
V gene: TRBV29-1

CDR3 DNA: TGTGCCAGCAGCTGGGGGGACGCCAAAAACATTCAGTACTTC
CDR3 protein: CASSWGDAKNIQYF
J gene: TRBJ2-4
clone size: .
D gene: .
CDR3 length: 14
V gene: TRBV5-6

CDR3 DNA: TGTGCCAGCAGCGCCCGGAGCTCTGGAAACACCATATATTTT
CDR3 protein: CASSARSSGNTIYF
J gene: TRBJ1-3
clone size: .
D gene: .
CDR3 length: 14
V gene: TRBV7-9

CDR3 DNA: TGTGCCAGCAGCCCAACAGGGGGAATTTATAATGAGCAGTTCTTC
CDR3 protein: CASSPTGGIYNEQFF
J gene: TRBJ2-1
clone size: .
D gene: TRBD1
CDR3 length: 15
V gene: TRBV3-1/TRBV3-2

CDR3 DNA: TGTGCCAGCAGCTTAACCAACGGAGATACGCAGTATTTT
CDR3 protein: CASSLTNGDTQYF
J gene: TRBJ2-3
clone size: .
D gene: .
CDR3 length: 13
V gene: TRBV7-3

CDR3 DNA: TGCGCCAGCAGTGATCTCCGAGGGGGGCCCCAGCATTTT
CDR3 protein: CASSDLRGGPQHF
J gene: TRBJ1-5
clone size: .
D gene: .
CDR3 length: 13
V gene: TRBV10-1

CDR3 DNA: TGTGCCAGCAGTTTAAGGACAGGGGGCGGCTACACCTTC
CDR3 protein: CASSLRTGGGYTF
J gene: TRBJ1-2
clone size: once
D gene: TRBD1
CDR3 length: 13
V gene: TRBV12-3/TRBV12-4

CDR3 DNA: TGTGCCAGTAGTATAGATCCCGCAGGGGGACAGCCCCAGCATTTT
CDR3 protein: CASSIDPAGGQPQHF
J gene: TRBJ1-5
clone size: once
D gene: TRBD1
CDR3 length: 15
V gene: TRBV19

CDR3 DNA: TGTGCCAGCAGCTTCGGGGGGGGCACTGAAGCTTTCTTT
CDR3 protein: CASSFGGGTEAFF
J gene: TRBJ1-1
clone size: .
D gene: .
CDR3 length: 13
V gene: TRBV7-2